Sequencing of this T cell receptor (beta chain) was carried out in a study of OX40 agonist ivuxolimab in advanced cancers. The data were produced by immunoSEQ multiplex PCR, yet TCRdb's version contains in-frame clones alone and is incomplete. In the table there are 40,000 to 50,000 clones, approximately 80% of which are singletons. Notes on this clone: What it binds is unknown.

Findings of the study overall: Expanded clones were, on average, more numerous in CD8+ T cells than in CD4+.

CDR3 length equals 17 residues. The sequencing used CD4+ or CD8+ T cells sorted from blood, collected in a trial of the OX40 agonist ivuxolimab. The V call is TRBV21-1, the J call TRBJ2-2; TRBD2 is the table's D call and was not checked against the DNA. TRBV21-1 is given as a pseudogene. The TCR originated in an adult with an advanced solid tumor such as melanoma, head and neck, liver or kidney cancer. The chain's CDR3 is CASSTTSAGYKFGELFF. The CDR3 nucleotides read TGTGCCAGCAGCACGACTAGCGCCGGATATAAGTTCGGGGAGCTGTTTTTT.